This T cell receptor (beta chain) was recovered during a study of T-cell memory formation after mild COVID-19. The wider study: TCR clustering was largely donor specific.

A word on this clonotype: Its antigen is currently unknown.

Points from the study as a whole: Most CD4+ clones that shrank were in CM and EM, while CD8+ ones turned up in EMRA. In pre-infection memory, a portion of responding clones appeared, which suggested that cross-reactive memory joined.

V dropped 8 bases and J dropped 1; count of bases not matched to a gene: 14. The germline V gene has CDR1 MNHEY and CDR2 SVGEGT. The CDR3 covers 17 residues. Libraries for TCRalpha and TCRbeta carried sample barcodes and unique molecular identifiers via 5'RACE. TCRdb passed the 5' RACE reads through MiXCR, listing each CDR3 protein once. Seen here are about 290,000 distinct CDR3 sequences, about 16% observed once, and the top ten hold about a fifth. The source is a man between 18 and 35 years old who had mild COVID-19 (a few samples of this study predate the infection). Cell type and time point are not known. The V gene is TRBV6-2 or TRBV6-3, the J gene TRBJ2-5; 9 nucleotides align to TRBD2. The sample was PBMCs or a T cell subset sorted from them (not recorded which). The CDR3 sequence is CASRRRLAGPLQETQYF. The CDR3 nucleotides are TGTGCCAGCCGAAGAAGGCTAGCGGGACCTCTCCAAGAGACCCAGTACTTC.